The 19 T cell receptor beta chains given below trace back to one sample, sequenced in a study of blood T cell repertoires in COVID-19. Repertoires were generated with immunoSEQ multiplex PCR, while TCRdb's copy carries only in-frame clones and drops some. The sample lists 100,000 to 150,000 clones; 60% to 80% were seen once. The sequenced sample consisted of peripheral blood. The receptor source for this set is a man aged 80 or over with COVID-19, enrolled during active disease.

This clone came up a few times. As DNA, the CDR3 is TGTGCCAGCAGCGCGGGGGACAGGGAAGGCGAGACCCAGTACTTC. It encodes CASSAGDREGETQYF. This chain joins TRBV9 and TRBJ2-5, with 9 nucleotides matching TRBD1. CDR3 size: 15 residues. Germline V gene lookup returns CDR1 SGDLS and CDR2 YYNGEE. The V segment lost 3 bases and the J segment 5 bases; nucleotides outside the gene matches: 8.

This chain connects TRBV24-1 to TRBJ1-5; 7 bases map to TRBD1. The CDR3 is 15 amino acids. V lost 5 bases and J lost 3; bases outside the gene matches: 6. CDR1 and CDR2 from the germline V gene are KGHDR and SFDVKD. This chain's CDR3 is CATSVTDRNNQPQHF. CDR3 sequence (DNA): TGTGCCACCAGTGTTACGGACAGGAACAATCAGCCCCAGCATTTT.

This chain connects TRBV5-6 to TRBJ2-7; TRBD2 might be the D (5 bases). The V gene's germline CDR1 is SGHDT and CDR2 YYEEEE. The CDR3 covers 16 residues. Trimming took 3 bases from V and 2 from J, leaving 18 bases between them. CDR3 amino acids: CASSSMGGSFPYEQYF. The DNA of the CDR3 is TGTGCCAGCAGCTCTATGGGTGGGAGCTTTCCCTACGAGCAGTACTTC. Looking up the rest from reference TRBV5-6 and TRBJ2-7 gives the full variable domain: DAGVTQSPTHLIKTRGQQVTLRCSPKSGHDTVSWYQQALGQGPQFIFQYYEEEERQRGNFPDRFSGHQFPNYSSELNVNALLLGDSALYLCASSSMGGSFPYEQYFGPGTRLTVT.

This chain connects TRBV9 to TRBJ2-3; a weak D match, TRBD2 (5 bases). Trimming took 4 bases from V and 7 from J, leaving 22 bases between them. This CDR3 is 16 amino acids long. Germline loops: CDR1 SGDLS, CDR2 YYNGEE. The CDR3 nucleotides are TGTGCCAGCAGCATAAAAGAACGGCGGGTGAGCAATACGCAGTATTTT. Its translation: CASSIKERRVSNTQYF.

This clone came up a few times. The chain uses TRBV11-1 and TRBJ1-1; D remains unclear. V was trimmed by 3 bases and J by 1 base, leaving 6 bases between them. The CDR3 contains 13 residues. CDR1 SGHAT and CDR2 FQDESV come from the germline V gene (reference sequence). Written as DNA, the CDR3 is TGTGCCAGCAGCTTCAACTCGAACACTGAAGCTTTCTTT. Amino acids: CASSFNSNTEAFF.

This clone was detected a few times. V is TRBV5-4 and J is TRBJ1-2; weak D call: TRBD1 (6 bases). With 3 bases removed from V and 2 bases from J, the gap between germline ends came to 14 bases. The CDR3 is 15 amino acids. The germline CDR1 and CDR2 sequences are SGHNT and YYREEE (reference sequence). The CDR3 loop reads CASSSPGGRNYGYTF. The CDR3 nucleotides are TGTGCCAGCAGCTCTCCGGGGGGGCGGAACTATGGCTACACCTTC.

This clone was picked up a small number of times. The chain recombines TRBV18 with TRBJ1-5; 9 bases map to TRBD1. V trimming: 1 base; J trimming: 4 bases; junction bases outside the gene matches: 2. This CDR3 region has 15 residues. The germline CDR1 and CDR2 sequences are KGHSH and LQKENI. For the CDR3, the DNA is TGTGCCAGCTCACCACGGACAGGGGAAAATCAGCCCCAGCATTTT. Its translation is CASSPRTGENQPQHF.

This clone came up a few times. The chain employs TRBV6-5 and TRBJ2-5, with D maybe TRBD2 (6 bases). The CDR3 runs 12 residues. Per the germline V gene, CDR1 is MNHEY and CDR2 is SVGAGI. Trimming took off 3 bases at V and 8 bases at J, with 10 bases between the two ends. The CDR3: CASSYEEGTQYF. CDR3 in DNA: TGTGCCAGCAGTTATGAGGAGGGTACCCAGTACTTC.

This chain links TRBV28 with TRBJ2-7, with unresolved D. The germline V and J ends were trimmed by 8 bases and 5 bases, with 13 bases remaining between them. Germline CDR1 is MDHEN and CDR2 is SYDVKM. This CDR3 region has 12 residues. The CDR3 loop reads CASGMTRDEQYF. In DNA, the CDR3 is TGTGCCAGCGGAATGACAAGAGACGAGCAGTACTTC.

The chain is built from TRBV4-3 and TRBJ2-3; TRBD2 matches at 10 bases. The CDR3 covers 17 residues. The germline V gene has CDR1 LGHNA and CDR2 YSLEER. The trim removed 0 bases at V and 4 bases at J, leaving 7 bases unmatched. The CDR3 sequence: CASSQERTSGTADTQYF. The CDR3 DNA is TGCGCCAGCAGCCAAGAGAGAACTAGCGGGACCGCAGATACGCAGTATTTT.

This clone appeared once. CDR3: CASEAADTQYF. The DNA for the CDR3 is TGTGCCAGCGAAGCCGCAGATACGCAGTATTTT. J is TRBJ2-3 and V is TRBV6-6; D not resolved. This CDR3 has 11 residues. The V end lost 8 bases, the J end lost 4 bases, and 7 bases lay between the germline ends. Germline CDR1 and CDR2: MNHNY and SVGAGI (reference sequence).

This clone showed up just a few times. The chain combines TRBV9 with TRBJ1-2; unclear D gene. Germline V gene data show CDR1 as SGDLS and CDR2 as YYNGEE. There are 15 residues in the CDR3. V was cut by 0 bases and J by 3 bases, with 12 bases left in between. The CDR3 region has the DNA TGTGCCAGCAGCGTAGGAGTGGGCGCCGACTATGGCTACACCTTC. Encoded protein: CASSVGVGADYGYTF.

J is TRBJ2-7 and V is TRBV18; D may be TRBD2 (6 bases). This CDR3 spans 14 amino acids. Looked up from germline, CDR1 is KGHSH and CDR2 is LQKENI. V gave up 2 bases and J gave up 6 bases, with 14 bases separating them. The CDR3: CASSPEGTGGEQYF. The DNA for the CDR3 is TGTGCCAGCTCACCAGAGGGGACTGGGGGCGAGCAGTACTTC.

This sequence joins TRBV6-5 and TRBJ2-3; TRBD1 aligns across 7 bases. Germline V gene lookup returns CDR1 MNHEY and CDR2 SVGAGI. Trimming at V came to 4 bases and at J to 3 bases, leaving 10 bases not matched to a gene. The CDR3 sequence is 16 residues long. Written as DNA, the CDR3 is TGTGCCAGCAGTTTACTGACAGGGATACGGACAGATACGCAGTATTTT. It codes for CASSLLTGIRTDTQYF.

J is TRBJ2-4 and V is TRBV5-1; maybe TRBD1 (6 bases). Looked up from germline, CDR1 is SGHRS and CDR2 is YFSETQ. This CDR3 is built from 13 residues. V was shortened by 3 bases and J by 8 bases, with 12 bases between the two germline ends. DNA for the CDR3: TGCGCCAGCAGCTCAGGGGTAGTGGACATTCAGTACTTC. It yields the protein CASSSGVVDIQYF.

The chain is built from TRBV27 and TRBJ1-2; 7 nucleotides agree with TRBD1. CDR3 length equals 14 residues. From germline, CDR1 is MNHEY and CDR2 SMNVEV (reference sequence). V lost 0 bases and J lost 4; bases outside the gene matches: 2. CDR3 region: CASSLSQGGYGYTF. Written as DNA, the CDR3 is TGTGCCAGCAGTTTATCGCAGGGGGGCTATGGCTACACCTTC.

CDR3 nucleotides: TGTGCCAGCAGTTTATATTGGACTAGCGGGAACCCTAACGCCATTCAGTACTTC. It yields the protein CASSLYWTSGNPNAIQYF. This chain joins TRBV27 and TRBJ2-4, with TRBD2 matching 12 bases. The germline gives CDR1 MNHEY, CDR2 SMNVEV (reference sequence). CDR3 length: 18 amino acids. V was clipped by 1 base and J by 9 bases; unmatched bases: 13.

The chain recombines TRBV9 with TRBJ1-3, with TRBD1 matching over 9 bases. Germline CDR1 is SGDLS and CDR2 is YYNGEE. The length of the CDR3 is 14 residues. V trimming: 0 bases; J trimming: 6 bases; junction bases outside the gene matches: 1. CDR3 loop: CASSVGDRENTIYF. In nucleotides, the CDR3 is TGTGCCAGCAGCGTAGGGGACAGGGAAAACACCATATATTTT.

This chain connects TRBV29-1 to TRBJ2-1; the D is unclear. CDR1 and CDR2 (germline): SQVTM, ANQGSEA. The CDR3 extends over 14 amino acids. Trimming removed 4 bases from V and 6 bases from J, with 16 bases in between. The chain's CDR3 is CSVAPSRLFNEQFF. The CDR3 nucleotides read TGCAGCGTTGCCCCAAGTAGACTCTTCAATGAGCAGTTCTTC.